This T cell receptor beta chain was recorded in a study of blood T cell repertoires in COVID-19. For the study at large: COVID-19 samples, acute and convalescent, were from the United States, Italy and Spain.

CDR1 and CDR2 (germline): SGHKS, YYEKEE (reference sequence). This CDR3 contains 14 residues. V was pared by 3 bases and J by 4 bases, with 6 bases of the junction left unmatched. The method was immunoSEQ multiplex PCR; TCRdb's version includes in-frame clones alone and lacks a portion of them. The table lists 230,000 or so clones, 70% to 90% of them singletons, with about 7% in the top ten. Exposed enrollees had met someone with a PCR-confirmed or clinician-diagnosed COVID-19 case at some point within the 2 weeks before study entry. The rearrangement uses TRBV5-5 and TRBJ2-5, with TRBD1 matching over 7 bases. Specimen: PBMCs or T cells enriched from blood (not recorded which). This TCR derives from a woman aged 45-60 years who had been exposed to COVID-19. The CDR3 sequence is CASSYRGVGETQYF. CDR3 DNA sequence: TGTGCCAGCAGCTACAGGGGTGTTGGAGAGACCCAGTACTTC.